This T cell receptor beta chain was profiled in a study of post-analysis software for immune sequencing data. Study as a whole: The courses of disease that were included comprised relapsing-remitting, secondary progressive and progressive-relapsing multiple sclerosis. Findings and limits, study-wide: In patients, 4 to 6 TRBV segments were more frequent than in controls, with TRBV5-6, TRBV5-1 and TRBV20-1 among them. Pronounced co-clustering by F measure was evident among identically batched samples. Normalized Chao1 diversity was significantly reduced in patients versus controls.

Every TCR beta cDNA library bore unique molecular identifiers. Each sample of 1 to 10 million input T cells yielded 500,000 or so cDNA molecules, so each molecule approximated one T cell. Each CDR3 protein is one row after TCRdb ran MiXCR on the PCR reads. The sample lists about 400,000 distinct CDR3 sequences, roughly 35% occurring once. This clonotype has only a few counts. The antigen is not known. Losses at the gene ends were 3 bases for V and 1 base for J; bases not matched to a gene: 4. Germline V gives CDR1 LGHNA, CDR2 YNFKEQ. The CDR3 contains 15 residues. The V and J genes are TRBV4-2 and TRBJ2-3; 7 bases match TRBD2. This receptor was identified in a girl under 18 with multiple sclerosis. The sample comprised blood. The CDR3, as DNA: TGTGCCAGCAGCCAGAGCCGGGGGGGCACAGATACGCAGTATTTT. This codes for CASSQSRGGTDTQYF.